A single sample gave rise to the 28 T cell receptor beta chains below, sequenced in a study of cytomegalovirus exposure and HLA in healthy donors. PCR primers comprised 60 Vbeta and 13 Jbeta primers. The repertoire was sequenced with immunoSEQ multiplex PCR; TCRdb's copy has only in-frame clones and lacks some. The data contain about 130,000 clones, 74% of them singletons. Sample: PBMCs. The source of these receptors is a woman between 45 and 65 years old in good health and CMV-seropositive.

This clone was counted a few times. Here the CDR3 DNA reads TGTGCCAGTAGTATAGAGGGCAGCTCTGGAAACACCATATATTTT. Its protein is CASSIEGSSGNTIYF. This chain links TRBV19 with TRBJ1-3; no clear D. Germline V gene data show CDR1 as LNHDA and CDR2 as SQIVND (reference sequence). The length of the CDR3 is 15 residues. V was pared by 0 bases and J by 0 bases, with 6 bases between.

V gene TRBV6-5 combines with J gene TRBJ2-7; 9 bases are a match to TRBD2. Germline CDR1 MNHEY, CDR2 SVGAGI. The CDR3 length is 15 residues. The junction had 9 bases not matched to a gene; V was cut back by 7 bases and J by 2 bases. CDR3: CASKAASGVTYEQYF. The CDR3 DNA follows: TGTGCCAGCAAAGCGGCTAGCGGGGTTACCTACGAGCAGTACTTC.

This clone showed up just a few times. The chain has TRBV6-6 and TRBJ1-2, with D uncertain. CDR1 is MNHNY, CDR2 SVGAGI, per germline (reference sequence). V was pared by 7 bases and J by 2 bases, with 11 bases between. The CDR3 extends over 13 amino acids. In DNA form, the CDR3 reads TGTGCCAGCAAACCGAGAACCAACTATGGCTACACCTTC. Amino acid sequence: CASKPRTNYGYTF.

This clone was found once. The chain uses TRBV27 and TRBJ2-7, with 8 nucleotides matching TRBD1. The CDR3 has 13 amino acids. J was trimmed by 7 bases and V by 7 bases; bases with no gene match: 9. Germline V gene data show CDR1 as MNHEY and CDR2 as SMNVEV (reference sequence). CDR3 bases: TGTGCCAGCACCTACCAGGGGGCCGGGGAGCAGTACTTC. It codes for CASTYQGAGEQYF.

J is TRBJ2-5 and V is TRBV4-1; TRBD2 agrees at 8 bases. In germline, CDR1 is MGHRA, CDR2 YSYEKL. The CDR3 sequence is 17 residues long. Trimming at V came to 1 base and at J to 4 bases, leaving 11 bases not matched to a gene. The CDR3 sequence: CASSQGSGGGAVETQYF. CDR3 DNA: TGCGCCAGCAGCCAAGGGTCCGGGGGGGGCGCGGTAGAGACCCAGTACTTC.

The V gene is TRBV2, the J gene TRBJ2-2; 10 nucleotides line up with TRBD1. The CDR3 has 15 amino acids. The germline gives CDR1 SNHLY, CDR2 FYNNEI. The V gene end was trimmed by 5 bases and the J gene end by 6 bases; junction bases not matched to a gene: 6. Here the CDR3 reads CASSRGQGNPGELFF. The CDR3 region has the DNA TGTGCCAGCAGTCGGGGACAGGGGAATCCCGGGGAGCTGTTTTTT.

The CDR3 DNA sequence: TGCGCCAGCAGCCAAGGGGCTAGCGGTAGGTACGAGCAGTACTTC. This encodes CASSQGASGRYEQYF. This chain joins TRBV4-1 and TRBJ2-7; 7 nucleotides align to TRBD2. Germline trimming cut 1 base from V and 4 bases from J; bases unmatched to any gene: 7. CDR3 length: 15 residues. Germline V gene lookup returns CDR1 MGHRA and CDR2 YSYEKL.

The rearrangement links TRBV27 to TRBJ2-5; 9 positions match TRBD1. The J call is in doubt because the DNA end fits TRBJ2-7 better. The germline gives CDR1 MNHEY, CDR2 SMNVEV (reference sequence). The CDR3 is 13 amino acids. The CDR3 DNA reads TGTGCCAGCAGGGGACAGGGCATGATCGAGCAGTACTTC. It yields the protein CASRGQGMIEQYF.

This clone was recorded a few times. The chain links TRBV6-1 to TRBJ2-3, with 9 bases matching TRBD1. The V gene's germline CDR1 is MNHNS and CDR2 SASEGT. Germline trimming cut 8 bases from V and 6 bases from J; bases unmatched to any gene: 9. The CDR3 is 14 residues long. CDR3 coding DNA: TGTGCCAGCGATCCGGGACAGGGTTCCGATACGCAGTATTTT. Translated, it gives CASDPGQGSDTQYF.

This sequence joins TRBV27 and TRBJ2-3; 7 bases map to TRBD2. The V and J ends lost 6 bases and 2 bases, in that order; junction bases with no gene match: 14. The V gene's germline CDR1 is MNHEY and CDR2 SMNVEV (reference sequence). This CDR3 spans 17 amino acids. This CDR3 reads CASSYSLLAVATDTQYF. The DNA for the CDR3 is TGTGCCAGCAGCTACTCCCTCCTAGCGGTGGCCACAGATACGCAGTATTTT.

The DNA for the CDR3 is TGCAGTGCTAGAGCGGGTTATGAGCAGTACTTC. Its translation: CSARAGYEQYF. The chain carries TRBV20-1 and TRBJ2-7; D unresolved. This CDR3 contains 11 residues. Germline V lookup: CDR1 DFQATT, CDR2 SNEGSKA (reference sequence). V lost 1 base to trimming and J lost 7 bases, with 8 bases between them.

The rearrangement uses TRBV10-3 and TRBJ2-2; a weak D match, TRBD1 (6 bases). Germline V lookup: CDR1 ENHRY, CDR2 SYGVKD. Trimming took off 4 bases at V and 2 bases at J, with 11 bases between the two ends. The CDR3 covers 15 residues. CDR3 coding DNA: TGTGCCATCAGTGGTTGGGACACTAACACCGGGGAGCTGTTTTTT. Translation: CAISGWDTNTGELFF.

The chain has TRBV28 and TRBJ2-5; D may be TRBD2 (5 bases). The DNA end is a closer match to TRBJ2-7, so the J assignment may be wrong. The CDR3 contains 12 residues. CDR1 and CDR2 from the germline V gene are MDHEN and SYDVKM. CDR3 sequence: CASSLREYEQYF. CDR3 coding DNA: TGTGCCAGCAGTTTAAGGGAGTACGAGCAGTACTTC.

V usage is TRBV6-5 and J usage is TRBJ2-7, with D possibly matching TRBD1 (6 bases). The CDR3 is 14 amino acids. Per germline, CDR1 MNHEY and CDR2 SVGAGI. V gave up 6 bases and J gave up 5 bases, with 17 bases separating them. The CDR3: CASSRAQGRHEQYF. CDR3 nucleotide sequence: TGTGCCAGCAGCCGTGCACAGGGTCGGCACGAGCAGTACTTC.

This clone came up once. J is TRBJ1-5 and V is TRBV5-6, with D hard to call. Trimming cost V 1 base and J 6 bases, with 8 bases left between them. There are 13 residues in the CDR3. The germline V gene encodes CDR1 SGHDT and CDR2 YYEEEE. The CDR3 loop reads CASSLRLSQPQHF. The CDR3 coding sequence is TGTGCCAGCAGCTTGCGGTTGAGTCAGCCCCAGCATTTT.

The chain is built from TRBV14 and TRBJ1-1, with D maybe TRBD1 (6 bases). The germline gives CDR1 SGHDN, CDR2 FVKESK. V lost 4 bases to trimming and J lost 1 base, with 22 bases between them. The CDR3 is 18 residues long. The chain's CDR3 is CASSRRTGRIVGNTEAFF. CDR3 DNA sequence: TGTGCCAGCAGCCGACGTACAGGGCGTATCGTGGGGAACACTGAAGCTTTCTTT.

CDR3 region: CASSLEDRPGNTIYF. The CDR3 DNA sequence: TGTGCCAGCAGCTTAGAGGACAGGCCTGGAAACACCATATATTTT. The V call is TRBV7-6, the J call TRBJ1-3; 7 bases are a match to TRBD1. The CDR3 runs 15 residues. Per the germline V gene, CDR1 is SGHVS and CDR2 is FNYEAQ. V was pared by 1 base and J by 2 bases, with 2 bases of the junction left unmatched.

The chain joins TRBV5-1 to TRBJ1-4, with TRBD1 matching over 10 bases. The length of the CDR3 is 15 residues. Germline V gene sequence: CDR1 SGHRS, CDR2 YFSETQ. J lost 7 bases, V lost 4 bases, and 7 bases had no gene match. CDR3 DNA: TGCGCCAGCAGCGCGGACGGGACAGGGGTTGAAAAACTGTTTTTT. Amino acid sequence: CASSADGTGVEKLFF.

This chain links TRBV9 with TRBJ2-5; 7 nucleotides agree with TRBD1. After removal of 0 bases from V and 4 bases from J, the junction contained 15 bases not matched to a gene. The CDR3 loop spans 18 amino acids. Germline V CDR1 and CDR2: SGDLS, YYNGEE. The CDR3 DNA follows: TGTGCCAGCAGCGTAGTGGTTTCTGAGGGGGCCGGGGTAGAGACCCAGTACTTC. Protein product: CASSVVVSEGAGVETQYF.

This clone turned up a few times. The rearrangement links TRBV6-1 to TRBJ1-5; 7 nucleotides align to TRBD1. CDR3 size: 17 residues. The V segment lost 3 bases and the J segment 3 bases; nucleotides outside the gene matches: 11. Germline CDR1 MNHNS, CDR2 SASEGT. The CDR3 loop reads CASSDVGAGGYNQPQHF. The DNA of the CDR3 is TGTGCCAGCAGTGATGTGGGTGCAGGGGGATACAATCAGCCCCAGCATTTT.

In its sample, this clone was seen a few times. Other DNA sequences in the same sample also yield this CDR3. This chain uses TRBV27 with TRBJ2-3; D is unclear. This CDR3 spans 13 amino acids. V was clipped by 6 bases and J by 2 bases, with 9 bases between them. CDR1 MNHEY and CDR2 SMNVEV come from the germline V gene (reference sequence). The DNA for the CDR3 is TGTGCCAGCAGCGGAGTAAACACAGATACGCAGTATTTT. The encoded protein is CASSGVNTDTQYF.

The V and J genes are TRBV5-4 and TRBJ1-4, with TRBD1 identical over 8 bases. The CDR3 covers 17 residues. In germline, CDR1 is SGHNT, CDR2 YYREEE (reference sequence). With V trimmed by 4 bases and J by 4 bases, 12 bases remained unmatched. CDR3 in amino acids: CASSPKPGTGINEKLFF. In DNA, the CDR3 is TGTGCCAGCAGCCCGAAACCCGGGACAGGCATTAATGAAAAACTGTTTTTT.

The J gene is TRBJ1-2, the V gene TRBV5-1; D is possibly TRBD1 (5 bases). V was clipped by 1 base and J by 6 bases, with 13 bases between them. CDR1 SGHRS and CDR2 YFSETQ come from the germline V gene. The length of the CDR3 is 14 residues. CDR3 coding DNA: TGCGCCAGCAGCTTGAGGGGATCTCAGGATGGCTACACCTTC. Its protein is CASSLRGSQDGYTF.

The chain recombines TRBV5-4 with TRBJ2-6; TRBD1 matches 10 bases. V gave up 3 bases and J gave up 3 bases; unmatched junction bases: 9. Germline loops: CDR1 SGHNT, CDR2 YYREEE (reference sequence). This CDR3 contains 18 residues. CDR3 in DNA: TGTGCCAGCAGCTCATCTTGGACAGGGGGAATTGGGGCCAACGTCCTGACTTTC. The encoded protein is CASSSSWTGGIGANVLTF.

The CDR3 DNA is TGTGCCAGCAGCGGGGACAGGGGTCGTAACACCGGGGAGCTGTTTTTT. Residues: CASSGDRGRNTGELFF. The chain recombines TRBV5-6 with TRBJ2-2, with 10 nucleotides matching TRBD1. The CDR3 runs to 16 residues. V shed 4 bases and J 2 bases; nucleotides not matched to a gene: 5. Germline CDR1 SGHDT, CDR2 YYEEEE.

CDR3 in DNA: TGTGCCAGCGCCCTAGCGGGGGTACAGAATGAGCAGTTCTTC. It specifies CASALAGVQNEQFF. This sequence joins TRBV7-9 and TRBJ2-1; 10 bases map to TRBD2. V lost 8 bases and J lost 7; bases outside the gene matches: 8. The CDR3 extends over 14 amino acids. From germline, CDR1 is SEHNR and CDR2 FQNEAQ (reference sequence).

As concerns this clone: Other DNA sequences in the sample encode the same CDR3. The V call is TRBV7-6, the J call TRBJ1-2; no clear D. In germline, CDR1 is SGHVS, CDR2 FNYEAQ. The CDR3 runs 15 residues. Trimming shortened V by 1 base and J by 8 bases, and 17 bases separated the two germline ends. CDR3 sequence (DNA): TGTGCCAGCAGCTTAGATACTATCGGGGTTTGGGGCTACACCTTC. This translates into CASSLDTIGVWGYTF.

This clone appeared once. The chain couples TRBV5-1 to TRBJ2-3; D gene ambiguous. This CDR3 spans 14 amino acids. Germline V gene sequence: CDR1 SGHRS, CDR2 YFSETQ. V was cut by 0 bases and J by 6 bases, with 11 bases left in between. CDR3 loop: CASSLEATSDTQYF. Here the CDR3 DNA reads TGCGCCAGCAGCTTGGAAGCTACCTCGGATACGCAGTATTTT. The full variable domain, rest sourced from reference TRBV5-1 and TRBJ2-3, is KAGVTQTPRYLIKTRGQQVTLSCSPISGHRSVSWYQQTPGQGLQFLFEYFSETQRNKGNFPGRFSGRQFSNSRSEMNVSTLELGDSALYLCASSLEATSDTQYFGPGTRLTVL.